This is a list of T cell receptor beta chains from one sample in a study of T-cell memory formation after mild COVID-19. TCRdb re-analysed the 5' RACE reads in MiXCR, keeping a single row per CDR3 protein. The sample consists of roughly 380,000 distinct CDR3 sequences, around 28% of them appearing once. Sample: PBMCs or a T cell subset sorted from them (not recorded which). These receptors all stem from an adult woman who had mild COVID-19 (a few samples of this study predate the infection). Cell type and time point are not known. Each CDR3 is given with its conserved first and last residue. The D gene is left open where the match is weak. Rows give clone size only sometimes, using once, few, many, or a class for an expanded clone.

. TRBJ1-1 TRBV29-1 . CSVEQGWTEAFF TGCAGCGTTGAACAGGGATGGACTGAAGCTTTCTTT
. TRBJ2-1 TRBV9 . CASSVWGEAGNEQFF TGTGCCAGCAGCGTATGGGGGGAGGCGGGGAATGAGCAGTTCTTC
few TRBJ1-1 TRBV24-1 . CATSDRRQKAEAFF TGTGCCACCAGTGACCGGAGGCAAAAGGCCGAAGCTTTCTTT
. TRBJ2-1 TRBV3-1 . CASSQDSIGGPSSYNEQFF TGTGCCAGCAGCCAAGATTCGATCGGGGGACCGAGCTCCTACAATGAGCAGTTCTTC
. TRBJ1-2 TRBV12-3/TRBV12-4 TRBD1 CASSLPQGARGYTF TGTGCCAGCAGTCTGCCCCAGGGGGCGCGTGGCTACACCTTC
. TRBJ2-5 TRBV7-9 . CASSLDMGYQETQYF TGTGCCAGCAGCTTAGATATGGGGTACCAAGAGACCCAGTACTTC
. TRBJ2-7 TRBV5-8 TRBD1 CASSWKGQGNYEQYF TGTGCCAGCAGCTGGAAGGGACAGGGGAACTACGAGCAGTACTTC
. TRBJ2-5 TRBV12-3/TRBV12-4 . CASSLTPSAPYF TGTGCCAGCAGCCTGACCCCTAGCGCACCGTACTTC
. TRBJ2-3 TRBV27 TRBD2 CASSLSGGYSTDTQYF TGTGCCAGCAGTTTATCGGGGGGGTATAGCACAGATACGCAGTATTTT
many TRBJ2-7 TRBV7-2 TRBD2 CASSLPGTSAYEQYF TGTGCCAGCAGCTTACCCGGGACTAGCGCGTACGAGCAGTACTTC
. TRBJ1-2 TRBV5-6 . CASSLVGPALYGYTF TGTGCCAGCAGCTTGGTCGGTCCAGCCCTCTATGGCTACACCTTC
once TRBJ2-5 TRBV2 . CASSEGGSETQYF TGTGCCAGCAGTGAAGGAGGTAGTGAGACCCAGTACTTC
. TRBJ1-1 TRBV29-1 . CSTRGGLGTEAFF TGCAGCACTCGGGGGGGGTTAGGAACTGAAGCTTTCTTT
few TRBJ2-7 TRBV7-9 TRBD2 CASSLEALAGGPGYEQYF TGTGCCAGCAGCTTAGAGGCACTAGCGGGAGGGCCGGGCTACGAGCAGTACTTC
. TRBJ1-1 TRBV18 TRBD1 CASSSTGGREAFF TGTGCCAGCTCGTCGACAGGGGGAAGAGAAGCTTTCTTT
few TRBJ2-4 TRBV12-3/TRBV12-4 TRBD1 CASSATRTGLAKNIQYF TGTGCCAGCAGCGCCACCCGGACAGGTCTAGCCAAAAACATTCAGTACTTC
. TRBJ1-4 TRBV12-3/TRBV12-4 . CASSSQGVATNEKLFF TGTGCCAGCAGCTCACAGGGTGTCGCAACTAATGAAAAACTGTTTTTT
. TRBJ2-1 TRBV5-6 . CASSLVKRSGNNEQFF TGTGCCAGCAGCTTGGTTAAAAGGTCAGGGAACAATGAGCAGTTCTTC
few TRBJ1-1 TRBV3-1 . CASSRVGGPAEPTVEAFF TGTGCCAGCAGCCGAGTCGGCGGCCCTGCCGAACCCACGGTCGAAGCTTTCTTT
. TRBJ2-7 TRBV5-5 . CASSLQVGHEQYF TGTGCCAGCAGCTTGCAGGTGGGTCACGAGCAGTACTTC
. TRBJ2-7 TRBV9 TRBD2 CASSTGGAGVLHEQYF TGTGCCAGCAGCACGGGAGGGGCAGGGGTTCTCCACGAGCAGTACTTC
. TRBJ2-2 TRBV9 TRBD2 CASSVGGLAGVTNTGELFF TGTGCCAGCAGCGTAGGGGGCCTAGCGGGGGTGACGAACACCGGGGAGCTGTTTTTT
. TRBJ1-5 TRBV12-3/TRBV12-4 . CASSSIRENQPQHF TGTGCCAGCAGTTCAATCAGGGAAAATCAGCCCCAGCATTTT
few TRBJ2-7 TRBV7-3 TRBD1 CASSLAGGQYEQYF TGTGCCAGCAGCTTAGCAGGGGGCCAATACGAGCAGTACTTC
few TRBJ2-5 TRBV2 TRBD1 CASSAFIVDRARETQYF TGTGCCAGCAGTGCTTTTATCGTAGACAGGGCTAGGGAGACCCAGTACTTC
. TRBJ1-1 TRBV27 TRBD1 CASRQGTAFMNTEAFF TGTGCCAGCCGCCAAGGGACAGCGTTTATGAACACTGAAGCTTTCTTT
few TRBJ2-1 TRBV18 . CASSPLVGEGNEQFF TGTGCCAGCTCACCCCTTGTGGGAGAGGGCAATGAGCAGTTCTTC
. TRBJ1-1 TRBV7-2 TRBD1 CASSPDRFLSGTEAFF TGTGCCAGCAGCCCGGACAGGTTCTTAAGTGGTACTGAAGCTTTCTTT
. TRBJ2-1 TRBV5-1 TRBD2 CASSLGGGRASNEQFF TGCGCCAGCAGCTTGGGGGGCGGGAGGGCCTCCAATGAGCAGTTCTTC
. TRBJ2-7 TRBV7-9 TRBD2 CASSLIPSGDAYEQYF TGTGCCAGCAGCTTGATTCCTAGCGGGGACGCGTACGAGCAGTACTTC
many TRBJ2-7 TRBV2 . CASTRGYYEQYF TGTGCCAGCACCAGGGGATACTACGAGCAGTACTTC
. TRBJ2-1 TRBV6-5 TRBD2 CASSYSSGRGSYNEQFF TGTGCCAGCAGTTACTCTAGCGGGAGGGGTTCCTACAATGAGCAGTTCTTC
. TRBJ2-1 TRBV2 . CASLPGQGLEQFF TGTGCCAGTCTCCCGGGACAAGGCCTTGAGCAGTTCTTC
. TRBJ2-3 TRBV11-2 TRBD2 CASSFERGSYTDTQYF TGTGCCAGCAGCTTTGAGCGGGGGTCATACACAGATACGCAGTATTTT
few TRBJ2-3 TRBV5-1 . CASSPGNSDTQYF TGCGCCAGCAGCCCCGGAAATTCAGATACGCAGTATTTT
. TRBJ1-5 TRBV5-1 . CASSPWGGDNQPQHF TGCGCCAGCAGCCCCTGGGGTGGAGACAATCAGCCCCAGCATTTT
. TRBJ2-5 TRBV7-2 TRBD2 CASSLVGLAGGKETQYF TGTGCCAGCAGCTTAGTAGGCCTAGCGGGGGGAAAAGAGACCCAGTACTTC
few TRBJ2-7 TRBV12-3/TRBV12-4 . CASTPGQNYEQYF TGTGCCAGCACCCCCGGGCAGAACTACGAGCAGTACTTC
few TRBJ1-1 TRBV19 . CASSIDGSEYTEAFF TGTGCCAGTAGTATCGATGGCAGTGAATACACTGAAGCTTTCTTT
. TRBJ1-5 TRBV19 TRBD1 CASSRQGGFSNQPQHF TGTGCCAGTAGTAGGCAGGGGGGATTTAGCAATCAGCCCCAGCATTTT
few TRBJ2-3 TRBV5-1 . CASSSLWTSTDTQYF TGCGCCAGCAGCTCGTTATGGACGAGCACAGATACGCAGTATTTT
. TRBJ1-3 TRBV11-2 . CASSTPTEIEYSGNTIYF TGTGCCAGCAGCACCCCCACAGAGATTGAGTACTCTGGAAACACCATATATTTT
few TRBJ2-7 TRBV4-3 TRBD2 CASSQGTSGTYEQYF TGCGCCAGCAGCCAAGGGACTAGCGGGACGTACGAGCAGTACTTC
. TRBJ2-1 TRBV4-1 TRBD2 CASSQDPGLAPEFF TGCGCCAGCAGCCAAGATCCAGGACTAGCTCCGGAGTTCTTC
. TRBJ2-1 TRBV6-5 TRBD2 CASSYWGLGGGSLYNEQFF TGTGCCAGCAGTTACTGGGGACTAGGTGGGGGATCCCTATACAATGAGCAGTTCTTC
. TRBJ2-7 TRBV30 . CAWSDPHRPTYEQYF TGTGCCTGGAGTGACCCCCATAGACCGACCTACGAGCAGTACTTC
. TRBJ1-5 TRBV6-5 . CASKEGDQPQHF TGTGCCAGCAAGGAAGGCGATCAGCCCCAGCATTTT
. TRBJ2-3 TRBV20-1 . CSAEGPPPADTQYF TGCAGTGCTGAGGGACCGCCTCCGGCAGATACGCAGTATTTT
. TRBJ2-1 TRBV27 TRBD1 CASSPGTGKFF TGTGCCAGCAGTCCCGGGACAGGGAAGTTCTTC